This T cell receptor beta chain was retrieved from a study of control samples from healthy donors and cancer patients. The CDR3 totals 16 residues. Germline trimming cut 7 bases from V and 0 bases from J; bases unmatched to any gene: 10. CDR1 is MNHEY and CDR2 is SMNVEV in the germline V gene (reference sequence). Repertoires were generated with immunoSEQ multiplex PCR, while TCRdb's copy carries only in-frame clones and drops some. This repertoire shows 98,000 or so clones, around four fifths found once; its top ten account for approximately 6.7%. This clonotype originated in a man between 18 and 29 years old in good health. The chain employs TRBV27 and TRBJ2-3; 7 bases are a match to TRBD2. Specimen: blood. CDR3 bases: TGTGCCAGCAAGTTGGAGGCGGGGGATAGCACAGATACGCAGTATTTT. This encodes CASKLEAGDSTDTQYF.